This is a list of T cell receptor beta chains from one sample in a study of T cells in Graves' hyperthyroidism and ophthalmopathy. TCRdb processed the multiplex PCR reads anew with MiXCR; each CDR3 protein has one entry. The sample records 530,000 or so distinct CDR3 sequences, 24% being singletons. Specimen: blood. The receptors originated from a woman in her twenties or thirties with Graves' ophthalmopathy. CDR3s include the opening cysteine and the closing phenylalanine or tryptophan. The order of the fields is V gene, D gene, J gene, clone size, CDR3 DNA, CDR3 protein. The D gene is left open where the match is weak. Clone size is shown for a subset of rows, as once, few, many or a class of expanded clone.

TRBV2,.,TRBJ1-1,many,TGTGCCAGCAGTGGTCGCCGGGAGAACACTGAAGCTTTCTTT,CASSGRRENTEAFF
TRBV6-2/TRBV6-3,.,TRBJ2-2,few,TGTGCCAGCGGATTTCTAACCGGGACAACGAACACCGGGGAGCTGTTTTTT,CASGFLTGTTNTGELFF
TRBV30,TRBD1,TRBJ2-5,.,TGTGCCTGGAGTGTACTACCCAGGGGGACCCAAGAGACCCAGTACTTC,CAWSVLPRGTQETQYF
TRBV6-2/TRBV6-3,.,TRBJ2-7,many,TGTGCCAGCAGCCGCCGGGACTGGTACTACGAGCAGTACTTC,CASSRRDWYYEQYF
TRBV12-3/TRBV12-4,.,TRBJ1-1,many,TGTGCCAGCAGGGACAGCCTGAACACTGAAGCTTTCTTT,CASRDSLNTEAFF
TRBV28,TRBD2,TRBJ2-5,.,TGTGCCAGCAGTTCCCCCCCCCTAGCGGGAGATCGGGCGGAGACCCAGTACTTC,CASSSPPLAGDRAETQYF
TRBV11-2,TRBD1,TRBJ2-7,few,TGTGCCAGCAGCATGATACAGGGGGCTCTCTACGAGCAGTACTTC,CASSMIQGALYEQYF
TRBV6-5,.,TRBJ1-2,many,TGTGCCAGCAGTTACTCGATAACAGGGAACTATGGCTACACCTTC,CASSYSITGNYGYTF
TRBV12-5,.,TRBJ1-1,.,TGTGCTAGTGTCAAGGACCGTCTGAACACTGAAGCTTTCTTT,CASVKDRLNTEAFF
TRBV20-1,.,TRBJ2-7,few,TGCAGTGCTAGACCTACAACAACCTACGAGCAGTACTTC,CSARPTTTYEQYF
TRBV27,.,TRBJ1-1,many,TGTGCCAGCAAGGACAGCTACACTGAAGCTTTCTTT,CASKDSYTEAFF
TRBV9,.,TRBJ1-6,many,TGTGCCAGCAGCGTAGAGGGGTATAATTCACCCCTCCACTTT,CASSVEGYNSPLHF
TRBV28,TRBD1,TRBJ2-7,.,TGTGCCAGCAGACTACAGGGGCGGGCAGGCGAGCAGTACTTC,CASRLQGRAGEQYF
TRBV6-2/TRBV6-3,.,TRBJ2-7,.,TGTGCCAGCAGTTCCCAAGTCTTCTCCTACGAGCAGTACTTC,CASSSQVFSYEQYF
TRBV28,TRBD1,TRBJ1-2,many,TGTGCCAGCAGTTTAAGCCCAGGGGGCGCGAACGGCTACACCTTC,CASSLSPGGANGYTF
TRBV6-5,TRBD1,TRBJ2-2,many,TGTGCCAGCAGTTCTGTAGGGGGCGGAACCGGGGAGCTGTTTTTT,CASSSVGGGTGELFF
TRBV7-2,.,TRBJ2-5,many,TGTGCCAGCAGGCGGTGGGAGACCCAGTACTTC,CASRRWETQYF
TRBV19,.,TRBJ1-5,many,TGTGCCAGTAGTATAGCGTGGAGAGATCAGCCCCAGCATTTT,CASSIAWRDQPQHF
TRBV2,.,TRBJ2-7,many,TGTGCCAGCCACCAGGGTATCGCGAGCTACGAGCAGTACTTC,CASHQGIASYEQYF
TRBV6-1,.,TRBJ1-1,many,TGTGCCAGCAGTGTTTCAGTATTGGGGACTGAAGCTTTCTTT,CASSVSVLGTEAFF
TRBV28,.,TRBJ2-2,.,TGTGCCAGCAGTTACATCGGAGGGGTTAACACCGGGGAGCTGTTTTTT,CASSYIGGVNTGELFF
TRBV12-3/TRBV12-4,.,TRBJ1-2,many,TGTGCCAGCAGGGGGCGTGGGGGGGCAGACCATGGCTACACCTTC,CASRGRGGADHGYTF
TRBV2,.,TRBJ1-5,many,TGTGCCAGCAGTGAATGGGGGGATAATCAGCCCCAGCATTTT,CASSEWGDNQPQHF
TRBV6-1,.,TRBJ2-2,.,TGTGCCAGCGAGGCAGAGAACACCGGGGAGCTGTTTTTT,CASEAENTGELFF
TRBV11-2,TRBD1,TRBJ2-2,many,TGTGCCAGCAGCTTAACTCTCGGGACAGGGAACACCGGGGAGCTGTTTTTT,CASSLTLGTGNTGELFF
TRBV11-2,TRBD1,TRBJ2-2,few,TGTGCCAGCAGCCGCCCGCGACAGGGAGCGAACACCGGGGAGCTGTTTTTT,CASSRPRQGANTGELFF
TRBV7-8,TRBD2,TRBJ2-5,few,TGTGCCAGCAGCTTAGGGCTAGCGGGGGCTGTTGGGACCCAGTACTTC,CASSLGLAGAVGTQYF
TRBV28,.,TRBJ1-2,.,TGTGCCAGCAGTTTATATGGACGCCTTAATGGCTACACCTTC,CASSLYGRLNGYTF
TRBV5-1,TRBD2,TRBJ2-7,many,TGCGCCAGCAGCTGGGGAGGGAACGAGCAGTACTTC,CASSWGGNEQYF
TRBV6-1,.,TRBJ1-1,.,TGTGCCAGCAGAGAGGGGGGGTATACTGAAGCTTTCTTT,CASREGGYTEAFF
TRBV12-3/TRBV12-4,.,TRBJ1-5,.,TGTGCCAGCAGTTTAGACGGAAAACTAAATCAGCCCCAGCATTTT,CASSLDGKLNQPQHF
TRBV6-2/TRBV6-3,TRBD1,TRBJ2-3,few,TGTGCCAGCAGGCCGGGACAGGGGCTTGTGGGTCGCACAGATACGCAGTATTTT,CASRPGQGLVGRTDTQYF
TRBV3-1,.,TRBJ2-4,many,TGTGCCAGCAGCCAAGTGGGGTACATTCAGTACTTC,CASSQVGYIQYF
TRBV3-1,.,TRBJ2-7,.,TGTGCCAGCAGTAAGGAGGGGCGGACCTACGAGCAGTACTTC,CASSKEGRTYEQYF
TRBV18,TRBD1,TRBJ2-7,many,TGTGCCAGCTCACCACCGGGGACAGGGGGGGACGAGCAGTACTTC,CASSPPGTGGDEQYF
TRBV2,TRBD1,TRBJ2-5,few,TGTGTCAGCAGTGAACCCCGGGACAGCCCCCAAGAGACCCAGTACTTC,CVSSEPRDSPQETQYF
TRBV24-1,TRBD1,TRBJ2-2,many,TGTGCCACCAGTGAAAGGACAGGGGGCACCGGGGAGCTGTTTTTT,CATSERTGGTGELFF
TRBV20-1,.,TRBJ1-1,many,TGCAGAACAGCGGCTGGCAGGGCGTTCACTGAAGCTTTCTTT,CRTAAGRAFTEAFF
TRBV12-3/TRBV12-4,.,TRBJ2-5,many,TGTGCCAGCAGTTTAGAATGGGGATCGGCAGAGACCCAGTACTTC,CASSLEWGSAETQYF
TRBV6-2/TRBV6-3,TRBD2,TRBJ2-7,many,TGTGCCAGCAGTTTTACTAGCGCCTCCTACGAGCAGTACTTC,CASSFTSASYEQYF
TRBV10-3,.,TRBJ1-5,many,TGTGCCATCAGTGCGGACAATCAGCCCCAGCATTTT,CAISADNQPQHF
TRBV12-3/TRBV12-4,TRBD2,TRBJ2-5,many,TGTGCCAGCAGTCTCCAGGGACTAGCAGGCGAGACCCAGTACTTC,CASSLQGLAGETQYF
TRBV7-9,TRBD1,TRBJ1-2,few,TGTGCCAGCAGCTTAGGGGACAGGAGGCGCTTC,CASSLGDRRRF
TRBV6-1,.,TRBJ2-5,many,TGTGCCAGCAGTGATCGCAGAGAAGAGACCCAGTACTTC,CASSDRREETQYF
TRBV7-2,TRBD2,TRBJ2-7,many,TGTGCCAGCAGCCAAGTAGGGGCGGGGGACGAGCAGTACTTC,CASSQVGAGDEQYF
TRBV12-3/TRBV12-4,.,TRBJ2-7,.,TGTGCCAGCAGTTTTTTTCGGTCCTCCGAGCAGTACTTC,CASSFFRSSEQYF
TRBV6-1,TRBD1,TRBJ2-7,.,TGTGCCAGCAGTTTAGCCTTCGGGACAGAATACGAGCAGTACTTC,CASSLAFGTEYEQYF
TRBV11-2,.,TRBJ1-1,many,TGTGCCAGCAGCTTAGTGCCAACGGTGAACACTGAAGCTTTCTTT,CASSLVPTVNTEAFF
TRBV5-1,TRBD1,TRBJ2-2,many,TGCGCCAGCAGCTCCGGACAGGAGGACACCGGGGAGCTGTTTTTT,CASSSGQEDTGELFF
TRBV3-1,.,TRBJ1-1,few,TGTGCCAGCAGCCAAATAGTGTCTGGCAACCGCCAAGCTTTCTTT,CASSQIVSGNRQAFF
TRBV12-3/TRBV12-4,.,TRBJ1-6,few,TGTGCCAGCAGTTCGGGGTCCCTAAATTCACCCCTCCACTTT,CASSSGSLNSPLHF
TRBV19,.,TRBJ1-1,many,TGTGCCAGTAGTATGGCTGGCGCTGAAGCTTTCTTT,CASSMAGAEAFF